The entry that follows covers one TCR beta chain sequence. This clonotype has just a few counts. The target of this receptor is not known. No quality values exist for individual bases; no much larger clone is one base distant. This sample is part of a study of T cells in Graves' hyperthyroidism and ophthalmopathy (dated by TCRdb to between 2018 and 2021). Background for the entire study: Peripheral blood samples were taken at the time of initial diagnosis, prior to any treatment. A discovery cohort of about a hundred patients, 43 with Graves' ophthalmopathy and about 58 with stable Graves' hyperthyroidism, was used to find distinguishing TCR V-J signatures. Prospective prediction of ophthalmopathy was tested in an independent validation cohort of about 19 hyperthyroidism patients and 17 patients who later progressed to ophthalmopathy. The 95 to 100 discovery patients were divided at random into training and test sets in a 7:3 ratio. The study also compared thyroid tissue and blood T-cell repertoires from roughly six Graves' hyperthyroidism patients. Once sampling was done, hyperthyroidism patients were given methimazole at a starting dose of 30 mg daily, whereas ophthalmopathy patients were given high-dose intravenous methylprednisolone. The paper describes TCR Vbeta CDR3 sequencing of roughly 130 peripheral blood samples, made up of about 41 ophthalmopathy patients, 70 to 75 hyperthyroidism patients and some 17 progressor patients. Beyond this particular receptor, the publication reports: In validation, progression to ophthalmopathy was predicted by the model with approximately 67% sensitivity and roughly 76% specificity, a median of about 6.4 months before onset. A model built on a 13 V-J signature distinguished ophthalmopathy from stable hyperthyroidism, reaching around 88% sensitivity and around 81% specificity in cross-validation and 80%/75% in testing. Most expanded thyroid clonotypes (frequency above 0.001) were also found in blood, which suggests that blood repertoires may mirror thyroid immune responses. Sample size was not statistically predetermined, and blinding of investigators to group allocation was not performed.

In the ophthalmopathy patients, disease was moderately to severely active, with a Clinical Activity Score of 3 or more, a NOSPECS grade of 4 or more, and a duration of less than 3 months. Patients with uncontrolled infections, other autoimmune diseases, pregnancy or lactation were excluded. Diagnoses were established on the basis of clinical symptoms, serum thyroxine and TRAb, thyroid ultrasound, and orbital computed tomography. PBMCs were isolated from about 9.2 ml of fresh peripheral blood by Ficoll-Paque density gradient centrifugation. Trizol reagent was used to extract total RNA, and RNA quality was then checked on an Agilent 2100 Bioanalyzer. TCR beta CDR3 regions were amplified from RNA transcripts. For the first round of RT-PCR on the TCR CDR3, the HTBI primer set was used together with the Qiagen OneStep RT-PCR kit. Libraries were constructed in a second round of multiplex PCR, after which size selection and purification were carried out. Libraries were sequenced paired-end with 100 bp reads on an Illumina HiSeq2000. The paper's processing steps were these. SOAPnuke was used to process the raw data, removing reads that contained adapters or uncalled bases, had a mean Phred below 15, or lacked an exact match to the constant primer or identifier. COPE v1.2.5 was used to merge high-quality paired reads, and clonotypes were defined as unique nucleotide sequences. MiTCR v1.1 was used to align the clonotypes against IMGT TRBV, TRBD and TRBJ reference segments. Analysis was restricted to V-J combinations with a frequency above 0.0001, which covered roughly 99% of repertoires. A TCS score was defined as the ratio between F50 (clonal expansion) and ExV (chaos), using BLOSUM62-based TCRdist between CDR3 peptides within each V-J. Welch's t-statistics and random forest reduced 500 to 550 V-J features to about 13, which were used in a naive Bayes classifier (R e1071). TCRdb reprocessing: public reads trimmed at Q25 with fastp, clones called with MiXCR, in-frame beta chains kept. Here each entry gathers all rows of one CDR3 protein and keeps the most common genes and DNA. TCRdb's processing, not the authors', yielded these V and J calls. The sample profile shows more than 350,000 distinct CDR3 sequences; 13% to 15% of them were found once. The top ten constitute about 20% of the sample.

Reading from cysteine to phenylalanine, the CDR3 counts 13 amino acids. The sequence is cut down to CDR3 DNA, 39 bases in frame from base 1. In the germline V gene, CDR1 corresponds to SNHLY and CDR2 to FYNNEI. The trim is 8 bases for V and 0 bases for J, with a gap of 8 bases between the germline ends. The sequence joins TRBV2 to TRBJ2-1; the D gene is perhaps TRBD1, from 7 matching bases. The TCR comes from a woman aged 55-69 years with Graves' ophthalmopathy. The specimen sequenced was blood. The DNA reads as follows: TGTGCCAGCCAGGGGGGCTCCTACAATGAGCAGTTCTTC. Translated, it gives CASQGGSYNEQFF.